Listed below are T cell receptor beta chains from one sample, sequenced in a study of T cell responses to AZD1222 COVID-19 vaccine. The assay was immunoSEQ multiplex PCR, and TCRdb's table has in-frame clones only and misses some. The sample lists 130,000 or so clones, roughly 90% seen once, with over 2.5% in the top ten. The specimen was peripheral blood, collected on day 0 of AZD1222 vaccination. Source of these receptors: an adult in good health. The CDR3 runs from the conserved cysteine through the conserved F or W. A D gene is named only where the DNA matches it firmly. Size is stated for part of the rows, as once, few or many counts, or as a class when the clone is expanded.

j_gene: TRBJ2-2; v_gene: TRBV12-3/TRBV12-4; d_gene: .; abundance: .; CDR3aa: CASSFLTGGELFF; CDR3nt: TGTGCCAGCAGTTTCTTGACGGGCGGGGAGCTGTTTTTT
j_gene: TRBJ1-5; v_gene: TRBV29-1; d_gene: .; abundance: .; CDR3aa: CSGEAVGQPQHF; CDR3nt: TGCAGCGGTGAGGCAGTCGGTCAGCCCCAGCATTTT
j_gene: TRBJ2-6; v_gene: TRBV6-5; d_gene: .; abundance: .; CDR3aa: CASSRTGPGANVLTF; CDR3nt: TGTGCCAGCAGTCGCACAGGGCCCGGGGCCAACGTCCTGACTTTC
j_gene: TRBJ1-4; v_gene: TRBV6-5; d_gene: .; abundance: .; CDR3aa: CASCRVSWEKLFF; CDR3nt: TGTGCCAGCTGTCGAGTTTCCTGGGAAAAACTGTTTTTT
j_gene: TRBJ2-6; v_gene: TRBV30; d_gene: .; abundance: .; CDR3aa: CAWSFSLSGANVLTF; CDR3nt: TGTGCCTGGAGTTTCTCCCTCTCTGGGGCCAACGTCCTGACTTTC
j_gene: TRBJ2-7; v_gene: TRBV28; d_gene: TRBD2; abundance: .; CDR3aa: CASSLTGGSSYEQYF; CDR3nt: TGTGCCAGCAGTTTAACCGGGGGGAGCTCCTACGAGCAGTACTTC
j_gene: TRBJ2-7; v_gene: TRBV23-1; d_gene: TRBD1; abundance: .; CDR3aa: CASRDRGSYEQYF; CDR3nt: TGCGCCAGCCGGGACAGGGGGTCCTACGAGCAGTACTTC
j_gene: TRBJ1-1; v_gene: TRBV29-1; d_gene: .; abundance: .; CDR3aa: CSVVPGWGTEAFF; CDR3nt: TGCAGCGTCGTGCCTGGGTGGGGCACTGAAGCTTTCTTT
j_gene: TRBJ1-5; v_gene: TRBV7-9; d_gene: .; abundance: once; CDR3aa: CASSLGGQPQHF; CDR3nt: TGTGCCAGCAGCTTAGGGGGTCAGCCCCAGCATTTT
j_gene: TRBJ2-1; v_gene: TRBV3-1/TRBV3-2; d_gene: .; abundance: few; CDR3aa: CASSPPGDNEQFF; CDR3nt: TGTGCCAGCAGCCCCCCGGGGGACAATGAGCAGTTCTTC
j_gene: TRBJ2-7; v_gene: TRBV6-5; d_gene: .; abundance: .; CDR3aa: CASSYWGSNEQYF; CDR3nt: TGTGCCAGCAGTTACTGGGGGTCCAACGAGCAGTACTTC
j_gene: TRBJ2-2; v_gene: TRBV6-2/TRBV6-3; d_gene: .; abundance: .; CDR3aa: CASSYGGAGELFF; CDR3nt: TGTGCCAGCAGTTACGGCGGGGCCGGGGAGCTGTTTTTT
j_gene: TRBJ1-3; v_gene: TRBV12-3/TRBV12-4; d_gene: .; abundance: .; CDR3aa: CASSLQEGNTIYF; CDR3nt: TGTGCCAGCAGTTTGCAGGAAGGAAACACCATATATTTT
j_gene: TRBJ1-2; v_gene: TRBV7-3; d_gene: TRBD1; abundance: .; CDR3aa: CASSANTGDYGYTF; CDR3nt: TGTGCCAGCAGCGCAAACACAGGGGACTATGGCTACACCTTC
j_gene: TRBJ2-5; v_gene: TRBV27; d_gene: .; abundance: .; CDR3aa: CASSPFGGETQYF; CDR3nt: TGTGCCAGCAGTCCCTTCGGGGGAGAGACCCAGTACTTC
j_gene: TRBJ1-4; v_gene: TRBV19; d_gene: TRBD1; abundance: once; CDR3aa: CASSVRQGGDEKLFF; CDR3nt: TGTGCCAGTAGTGTCCGACAGGGCGGTGATGAAAAACTGTTTTTT
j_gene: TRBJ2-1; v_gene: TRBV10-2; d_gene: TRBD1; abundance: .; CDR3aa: CASSEARGQYNEQFF; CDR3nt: TGCGCCAGCAGTGAGGCCAGGGGGCAATACAATGAGCAGTTCTTC
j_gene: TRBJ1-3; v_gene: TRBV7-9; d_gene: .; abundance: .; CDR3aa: CASSPWTTSSGNTIYF; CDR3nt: TGTGCCAGCAGCCCATGGACAACTAGCTCTGGAAACACCATATATTTT
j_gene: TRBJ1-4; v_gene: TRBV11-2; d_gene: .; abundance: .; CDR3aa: CASSPRGGDASTNEKLFF; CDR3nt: TGTGCCAGCAGCCCTAGGGGAGGGGACGCGTCCACTAATGAAAAACTGTTTTTT
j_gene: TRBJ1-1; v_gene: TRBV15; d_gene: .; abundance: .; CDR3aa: CATSRDSGPAEAFF; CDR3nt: TGTGCCACCAGCAGAGATTCAGGGCCCGCTGAAGCTTTCTTT
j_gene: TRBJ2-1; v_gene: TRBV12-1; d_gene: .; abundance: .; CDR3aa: CASSFEGEQFF; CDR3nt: TGTGCCAGCAGCTTTGAGGGTGAGCAGTTCTTC
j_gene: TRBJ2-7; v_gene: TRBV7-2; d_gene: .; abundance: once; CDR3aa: CASSRGGGITYEQYF; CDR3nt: TGTGCCAGCAGCAGGGGAGGCGGGATTACCTACGAGCAGTACTTC
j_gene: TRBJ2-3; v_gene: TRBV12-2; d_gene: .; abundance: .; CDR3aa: CASRLVPPGLGADTQYF; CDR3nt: TGTGCAAGTCGCTTAGTTCCTCCGGGACTAGGGGCAGATACGCAGTATTTT
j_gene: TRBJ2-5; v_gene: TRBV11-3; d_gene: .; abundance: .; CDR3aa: CASSLAQQETQYF; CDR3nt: TGTGCCAGCAGCTTAGCCCAGCAAGAGACCCAGTACTTC
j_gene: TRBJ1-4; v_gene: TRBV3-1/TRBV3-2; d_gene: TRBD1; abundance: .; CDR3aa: CASSLLGQGGEKLFF; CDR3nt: TGTGCCAGCAGCCTATTGGGACAGGGTGGTGAAAAACTGTTTTTT
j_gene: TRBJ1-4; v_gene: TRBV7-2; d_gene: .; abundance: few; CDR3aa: CASSSQGPNEKLFF; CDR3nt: TGTGCCAGCAGCTCACAGGGACCTAATGAAAAACTGTTTTTT
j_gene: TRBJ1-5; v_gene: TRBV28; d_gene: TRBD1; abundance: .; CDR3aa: CASSLLVIPTGSLVDQPQHF; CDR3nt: TGTGCCAGCAGTTTACTGGTTATCCCGACAGGGAGCCTGGTAGATCAGCCCCAGCATTTT
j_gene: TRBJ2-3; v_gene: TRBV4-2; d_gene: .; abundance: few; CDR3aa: CASSQEDRVRDTQYF; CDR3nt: TGTGCCAGCAGCCAAGAGGATAGGGTCCGGGATACGCAGTATTTT
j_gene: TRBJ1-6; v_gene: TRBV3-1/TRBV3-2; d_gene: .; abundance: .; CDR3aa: CASSFQNSPLHF; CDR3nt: TGTGCCAGCAGCTTTCAGAATTCACCCCTCCACTTT
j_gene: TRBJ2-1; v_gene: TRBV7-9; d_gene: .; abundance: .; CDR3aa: CASSPRRGREHNEQFF; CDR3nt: TGTGCCAGCAGCCCCAGGAGGGGGCGCGAACACAATGAGCAGTTCTTC
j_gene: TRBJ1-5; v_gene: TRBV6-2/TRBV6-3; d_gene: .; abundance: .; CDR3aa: CASSYSVYSNQPQHF; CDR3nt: TGTGCCAGCAGTTACTCCGTTTATAGCAATCAGCCCCAGCATTTT
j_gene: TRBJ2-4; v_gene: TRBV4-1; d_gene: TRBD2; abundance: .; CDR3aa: CASSQEPGQGGFRNIQYF; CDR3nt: TGCGCCAGCAGCCAAGAGCCCGGCCAGGGAGGGTTTCGGAACATTCAGTACTTC
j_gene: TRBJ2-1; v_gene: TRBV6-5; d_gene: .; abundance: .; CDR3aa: CASSPEGGSYNEQFF; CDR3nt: TGTGCCAGCAGTCCCGAGGGGGGCTCCTACAATGAGCAGTTCTTC
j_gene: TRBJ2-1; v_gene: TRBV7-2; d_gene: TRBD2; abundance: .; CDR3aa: CASSLGTSGVSSSYNEQFF; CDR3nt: TGTGCCAGCAGCCTCGGGACTAGCGGGGTTTCTAGCTCCTACAATGAGCAGTTCTTC
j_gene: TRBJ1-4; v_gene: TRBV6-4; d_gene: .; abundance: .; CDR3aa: CASSETGEGEKLFF; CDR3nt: TGTGCCAGCAGTGAGACGGGAGAGGGTGAAAAACTGTTTTTT
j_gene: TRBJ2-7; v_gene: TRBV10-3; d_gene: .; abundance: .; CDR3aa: CAISDNQGSYEQYF; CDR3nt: TGTGCCATCAGTGATAACCAAGGCTCCTACGAGCAGTACTTC
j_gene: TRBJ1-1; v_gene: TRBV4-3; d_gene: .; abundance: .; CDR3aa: CASSPYKGGNTEAFF; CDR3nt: TGCGCCAGCAGCCCTTATAAAGGGGGGAACACTGAAGCTTTCTTT
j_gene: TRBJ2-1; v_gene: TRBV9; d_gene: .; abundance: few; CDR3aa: CASSARSGGAPNEQFF; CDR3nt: TGTGCCAGCAGCGCCCGCTCTGGGGGGGCCCCCAATGAGCAGTTCTTC
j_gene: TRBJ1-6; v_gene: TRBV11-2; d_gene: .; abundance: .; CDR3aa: CASSSVRYRNSPLHF; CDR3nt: TGTGCCAGCAGCTCAGTACGATACCGTAATTCACCCCTCCACTTT
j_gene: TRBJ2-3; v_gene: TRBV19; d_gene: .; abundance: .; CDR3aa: CASSNSGSTDTQYF; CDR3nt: TGTGCCAGTAGTAATAGCGGAAGCACAGATACGCAGTATTTT
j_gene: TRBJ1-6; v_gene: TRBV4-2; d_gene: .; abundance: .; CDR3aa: CASSRNLMRTVGPSPLHF; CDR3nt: TGTGCCAGCAGCCGAAACCTGATGAGGACAGTGGGGCCTTCACCCCTCCACTTT
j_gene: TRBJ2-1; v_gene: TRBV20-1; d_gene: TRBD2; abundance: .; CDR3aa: CSASRSGGAIYYNEQFF; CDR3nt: TGCAGTGCTAGTAGGAGCGGGGGGGCCATTTACTACAATGAGCAGTTCTTC
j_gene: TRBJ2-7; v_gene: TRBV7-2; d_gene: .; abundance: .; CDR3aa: CASSFVQSYEQYF; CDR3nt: TGTGCCAGCAGCTTTGTTCAGAGCTACGAGCAGTACTTC
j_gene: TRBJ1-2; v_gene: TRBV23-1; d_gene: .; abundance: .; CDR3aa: CASSLQGRVMTGYTF; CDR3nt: TGCGCCAGCAGTCTTCAGGGGCGGGTGATGACAGGCTACACCTTC
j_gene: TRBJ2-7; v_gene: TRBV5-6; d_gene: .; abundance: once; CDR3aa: CASSLGYEQYF; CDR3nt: TGTGCCAGCAGCTTGGGCTACGAGCAGTACTTC
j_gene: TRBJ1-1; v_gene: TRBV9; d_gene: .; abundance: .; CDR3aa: CASSVTVNTEAFF; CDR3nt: TGTGCCAGCAGCGTAACAGTTAACACTGAAGCTTTCTTT
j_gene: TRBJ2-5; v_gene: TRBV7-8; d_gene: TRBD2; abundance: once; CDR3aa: CASSPSTSWGWKTQYF; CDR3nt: TGTGCCAGCAGCCCGTCGACTAGCTGGGGATGGAAGACCCAGTACTTC
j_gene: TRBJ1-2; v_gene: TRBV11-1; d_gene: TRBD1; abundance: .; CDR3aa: CASSPVGTEANYGYTF; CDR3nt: TGTGCCAGCAGCCCAGTAGGGACAGAAGCTAACTATGGCTACACCTTC
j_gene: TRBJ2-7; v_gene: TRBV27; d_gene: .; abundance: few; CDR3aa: CASSLKPFGYEQYF; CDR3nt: TGTGCCAGCAGTTTAAAGCCGTTTGGCTACGAGCAGTACTTC
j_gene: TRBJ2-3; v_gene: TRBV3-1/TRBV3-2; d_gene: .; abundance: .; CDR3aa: CASSPQDPTSVTDTQYF; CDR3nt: TGTGCCAGCAGCCCGCAAGATCCTACTTCGGTAACGGATACGCAGTATTTT
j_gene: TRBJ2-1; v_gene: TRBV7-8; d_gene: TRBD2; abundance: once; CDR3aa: CASSSPTSGRANSYNEQFF; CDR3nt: TGTGCCAGCAGCTCGCCTACTAGCGGGAGGGCCAACTCCTACAATGAGCAGTTCTTC
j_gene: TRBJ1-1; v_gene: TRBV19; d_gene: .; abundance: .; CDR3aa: CASMRGRGNTEAFF; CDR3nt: TGTGCCAGTATGCGGGGGCGGGGCAACACTGAAGCTTTCTTT